These T cell receptor beta chains were read from a single sample in a study of shared clonotypes between healthy human individuals. Some clones are missing from TCRdb's copy, which holds only in-frame ones; the method was immunoSEQ multiplex PCR. This table has about 2.4 million clones, over 85% appearing once. Sequenced sample: naive CD4+ T cells sorted from blood. The receptors here all came from a young man in good health. The CDR3 runs from the conserved cysteine through the conserved F or W. The order of the fields is D gene, CDR3 length, V gene, J gene, clone size, CDR3 protein, CDR3 DNA. The D gene is left open where the match is weak. Where a row states a size, it is once, few, many or the class of an expanded clone; other rows omit it.

.,13,TRBV30,TRBJ2-7,.,CAWSRGIVYEQYF,TGTGCCTGGAGTAGGGGAATCGTCTACGAGCAGTACTTC
TRBD1,14,TRBV5-6,TRBJ2-7,.,CASSFRGQVLEQYF,TGTGCCAGCAGCTTTCGGGGACAGGTTCTCGAGCAGTACTTC
.,15,TRBV2,TRBJ1-2,.,CASRGQLTTNYGYTF,TGTGCCAGCAGAGGACAGCTTACTACTAACTATGGCTACACCTTC
.,13,TRBV4-3,TRBJ1-4,.,CASSQEEGKGLFF,TGCGCCAGCAGCCAAGAGGAGGGGAAAGGACTGTTTTTT
.,15,TRBV5-1,TRBJ2-7,.,CASSLGQFRVSEQYF,TGCGCCAGCAGCTTGGGACAGTTTAGGGTTTCCGAGCAGTACTTC
TRBD2,16,TRBV4-1,TRBJ2-7,.,CASSQVSLAGAYEQYF,TGCGCCAGCAGCCAAGTGTCACTAGCGGGCGCATACGAGCAGTACTTC
.,13,TRBV5-6,TRBJ2-1,.,CASSPKKGAEQFF,TGTGCCAGCAGCCCGAAAAAAGGGGCTGAGCAGTTCTTC
.,13,TRBV29-1,TRBJ1-1,few,CSVERRQDAEAFF,TGCAGCGTTGAAAGGCGGCAAGACGCTGAAGCTTTCTTT
TRBD1,17,TRBV2,TRBJ1-4,.,CASRKGGGAMPNEKLFF,TGTGCCAGCAGGAAGGGAGGGGGCGCGATGCCTAATGAAAAACTGTTTTTT
.,16,TRBV5-1,TRBJ1-5,.,CASSLADRHSNQPQHF,TGCGCCAGCAGCTTGGCCGACAGGCATAGCAATCAGCCCCAGCATTTT
.,13,TRBV7-2,TRBJ2-7,.,CASSLGADTEQYF,TGTGCCAGCAGCTTAGGGGCGGATACGGAGCAGTACTTC
TRBD1,16,TRBV6-1,TRBJ2-3,.,CASSADRGTSTDTQYF,TGTGCCAGCAGTGCGGACAGGGGAACTAGCACAGATACGCAGTATTTT
.,17,TRBV18,TRBJ1-5,.,CASSPAGPSYSNQPQHF,TGTGCCAGCTCACCAGCAGGGCCAAGTTATAGCAATCAGCCCCAGCATTTT
TRBD2,16,TRBV5-4,TRBJ2-3,.,CASSHPSGGAKDTQYF,TGTGCCAGCAGCCACCCTAGCGGGGGGGCCAAGGATACGCAGTATTTT
.,14,TRBV30,TRBJ1-1,.,CASIFYSLNTEAFF,TGTGCCTCCATTTTCTACAGCCTGAACACTGAAGCTTTCTTT
.,14,TRBV19,TRBJ2-7,once,CASSPPGKSYEQYF,TGTGCCAGTAGCCCCCCGGGTAAGTCCTACGAGCAGTACTTC
.,14,TRBV7-6,TRBJ2-3,.,CASSLTGSMDTQYF,TGTGCCAGCAGCTTAACCGGGTCCATGGATACGCAGTATTTT
.,16,TRBV5-1,TRBJ2-2,.,CASSSRGGLQAGELFF,TGCGCCAGCAGCTCCAGGGGTGGGTTACAGGCCGGGGAGCTGTTTTTT
.,13,TRBV2,TRBJ1-2,.,CASSEGRDYGYTF,TGTGCCAGCAGTGAGGGCAGGGACTATGGCTACACCTTC
.,15,TRBV10-3,TRBJ1-1,.,CAISVKGAPNTEAFF,TGTGCCATCAGTGTAAAAGGGGCTCCGAACACTGAAGCTTTCTTT
TRBD1,16,TRBV7-2,TRBJ2-1,.,CASSPAGQGARNEQFF,TGTGCCAGCAGCCCCGCGGGACAGGGGGCGCGAAATGAGCAGTTCTTC
TRBD1,16,TRBV19,TRBJ2-2,.,CASSTQTGGNTGELFF,TGTGCCAGTAGTACCCAGACAGGGGGCAACACCGGGGAGCTGTTTTTT